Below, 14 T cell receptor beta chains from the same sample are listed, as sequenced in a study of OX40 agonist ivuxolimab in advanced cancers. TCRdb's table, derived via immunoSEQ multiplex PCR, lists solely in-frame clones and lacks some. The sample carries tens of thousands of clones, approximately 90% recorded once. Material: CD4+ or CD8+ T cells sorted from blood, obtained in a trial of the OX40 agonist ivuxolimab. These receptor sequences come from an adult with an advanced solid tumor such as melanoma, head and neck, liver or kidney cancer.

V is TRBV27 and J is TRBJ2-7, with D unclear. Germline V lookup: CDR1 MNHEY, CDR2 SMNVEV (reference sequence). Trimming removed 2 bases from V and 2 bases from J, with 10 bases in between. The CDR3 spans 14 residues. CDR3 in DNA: TGTGCCAGCAGTTTAATGGCAGGACCCTACGAGCAGTACTTC. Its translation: CASSLMAGPYEQYF.

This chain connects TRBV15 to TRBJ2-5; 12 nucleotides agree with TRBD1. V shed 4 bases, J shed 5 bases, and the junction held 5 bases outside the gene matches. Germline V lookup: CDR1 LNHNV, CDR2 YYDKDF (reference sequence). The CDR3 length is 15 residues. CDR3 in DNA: TGTGCCACCAGCAAGAGGGACAGGGGGCTGGAGACCCAGTACTTC. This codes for CATSKRDRGLETQYF.

The CDR3 here is CASSRGADTQYF. The DNA for the CDR3 is TGTGCCAGCAGTCGGGGGGCAGATACGCAGTATTTT. The V gene is TRBV28, the J gene TRBJ2-3, with TRBD2 matching over 7 bases. The CDR3 totals 12 residues. The V gene end was trimmed by 5 bases and the J gene end by 4 bases; junction bases not matched to a gene: 0. CDR1 and CDR2 from the germline V gene are MDHEN and SYDVKM. Full variable domain (outside the CDR3, taken from reference TRBV28 and TRBJ2-3): DVKVTQSSRYLVKRTGEKVFLECVQDMDHENMFWYRQDPGLGLRLIYFSYDVKMKEKGDIPEGYSVSREKKERFSLILESASTNQTSMYLCASSRGADTQYFGPGTRLTVL.

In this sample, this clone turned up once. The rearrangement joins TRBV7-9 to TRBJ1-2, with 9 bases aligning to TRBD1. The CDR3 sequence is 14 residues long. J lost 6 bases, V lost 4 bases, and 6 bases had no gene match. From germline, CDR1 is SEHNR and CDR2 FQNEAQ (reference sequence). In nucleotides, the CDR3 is TGTGCCAGCAGCTACCTCGACAGGGGGAATGGCTACACCTTC. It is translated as CASSYLDRGNGYTF.

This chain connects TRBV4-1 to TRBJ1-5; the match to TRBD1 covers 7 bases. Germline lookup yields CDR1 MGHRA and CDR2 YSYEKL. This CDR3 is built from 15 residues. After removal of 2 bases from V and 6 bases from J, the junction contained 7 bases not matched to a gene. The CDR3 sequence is CASSQLTGRGQPQHF. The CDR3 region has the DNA TGCGCCAGCAGCCAATTGACAGGGAGAGGTCAGCCCCAGCATTTT.

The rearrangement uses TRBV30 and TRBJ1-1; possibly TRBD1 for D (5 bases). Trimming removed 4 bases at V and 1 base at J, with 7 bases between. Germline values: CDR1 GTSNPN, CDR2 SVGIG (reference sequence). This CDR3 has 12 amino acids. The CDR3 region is CAWTTGNTEAFF. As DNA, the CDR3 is TGTGCCTGGACCACAGGGAACACTGAAGCTTTCTTT.

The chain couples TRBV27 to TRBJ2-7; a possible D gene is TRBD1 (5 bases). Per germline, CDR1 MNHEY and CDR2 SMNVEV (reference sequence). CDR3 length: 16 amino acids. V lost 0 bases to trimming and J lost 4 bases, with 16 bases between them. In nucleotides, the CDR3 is TGTGCCAGCAGTTTATCTATGGCAGGGCTGAGGTACGAGCAGTACTTC. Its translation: CASSLSMAGLRYEQYF.

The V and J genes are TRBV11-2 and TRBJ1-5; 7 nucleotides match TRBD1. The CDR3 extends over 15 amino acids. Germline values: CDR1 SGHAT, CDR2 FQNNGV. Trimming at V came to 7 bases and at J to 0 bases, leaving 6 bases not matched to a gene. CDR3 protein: CASTTGTVSNQPQHF. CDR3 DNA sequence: TGTGCCAGCACCACGGGGACAGTTAGCAATCAGCCCCAGCATTTT.

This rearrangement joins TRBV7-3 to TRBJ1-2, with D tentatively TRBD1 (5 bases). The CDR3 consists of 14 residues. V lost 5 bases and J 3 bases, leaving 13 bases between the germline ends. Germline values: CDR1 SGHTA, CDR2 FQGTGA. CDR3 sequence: CASSGQGPDYGYTF. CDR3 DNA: TGTGCCAGCAGCGGTCAGGGACCCGACTATGGCTACACCTTC.

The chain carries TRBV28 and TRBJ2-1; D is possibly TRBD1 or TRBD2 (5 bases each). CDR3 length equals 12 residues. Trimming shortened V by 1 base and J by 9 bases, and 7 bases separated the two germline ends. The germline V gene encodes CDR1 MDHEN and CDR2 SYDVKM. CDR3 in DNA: TGTGCCAGCAGTTTATCCGGGACTGAGCAGTTCTTC. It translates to CASSLSGTEQFF.

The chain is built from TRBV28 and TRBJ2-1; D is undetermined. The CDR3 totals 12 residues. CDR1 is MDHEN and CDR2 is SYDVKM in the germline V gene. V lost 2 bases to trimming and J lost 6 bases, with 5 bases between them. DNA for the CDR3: TGTGCCAGCAGTTTAGTGGGCAATGAGCAGTTCTTC. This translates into CASSLVGNEQFF.

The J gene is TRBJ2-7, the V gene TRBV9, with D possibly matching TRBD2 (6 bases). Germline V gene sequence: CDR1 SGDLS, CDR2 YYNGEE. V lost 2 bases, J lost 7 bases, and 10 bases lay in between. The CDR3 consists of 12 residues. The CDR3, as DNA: TGTGCCAGCAGCGTCGGGGCGGGGGAGCAGTACTTC. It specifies CASSVGAGEQYF.

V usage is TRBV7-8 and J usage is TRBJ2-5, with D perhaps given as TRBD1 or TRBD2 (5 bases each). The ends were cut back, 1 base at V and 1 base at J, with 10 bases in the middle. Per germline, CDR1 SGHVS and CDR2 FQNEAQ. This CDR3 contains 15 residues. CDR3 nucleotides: TGTGCCAGCAGCTTAGTTCCAGGGAGCCAAGAGACCCAGTACTTC. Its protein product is CASSLVPGSQETQYF.

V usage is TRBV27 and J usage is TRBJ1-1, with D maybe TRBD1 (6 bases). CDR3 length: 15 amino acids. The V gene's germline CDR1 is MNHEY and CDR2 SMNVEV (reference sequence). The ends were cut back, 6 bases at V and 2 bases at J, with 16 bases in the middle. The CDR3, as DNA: TGTGCCAGCAGCTTACTCGACAGGCATAACACTGAAGCTTTCTTT. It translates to CASSLLDRHNTEAFF.